This T cell receptor (beta chain) was found in a study of kidney transplant recipient with SARS-CoV-2 infection. V trimming: 5 bases; J trimming: 3 bases; junction bases outside the gene matches: 10. Germline CDR1 SGHDT, CDR2 YYEEEE. CDR3 length: 15 residues. TCRdb re-called the reads through MiXCR, storing one row per CDR3 protein. The table includes 200,000 to 250,000 distinct CDR3 sequences, around 28% detected once. The chain employs TRBV5-6 and TRBJ2-7; TRBD1 agrees at 8 bases. The sequence came from a male patient younger than 45 who had COVID-19 and was a kidney transplant recipient. Some T cells may trace back to the graft donor. The sequences come from a blood sample, collected at baseline and between days 110 and 120 from a kidney transplant recipient. CDR3 DNA: TGTGCCAGCAGACGTAGACAGGGGCCGGTCTACGAGCAGTACTTC. It translates to CASRRRQGPVYEQYF.